These 20 T cell receptor beta chains were sequenced from one sample in a study of blood T cell repertoires in COVID-19. TCRdb's copy holds only in-frame clones and misses some; the assay was immunoSEQ multiplex PCR. The data contain about 87,000 clones, around 85% of them singletons. Source material: peripheral blood. These receptors all stem from a woman older than 75 with COVID-19, enrolled during active disease.

The chain carries TRBV7-3 and TRBJ1-1; possibly TRBD1 for D (6 bases). Germline V gene lookup returns CDR1 SGHTA and CDR2 FQGTGA. V lost 3 bases, J lost 7 bases, and 12 bases lay in between. This CDR3 is built from 13 residues. CDR3 in DNA: TGTGCCAGCAGCTTCCGCAGGGGCGATGAAGCTTTCTTT. Translation: CASSFRRGDEAFF.

This chain connects TRBV28 to TRBJ1-3; D call uncertain. Trimming took 0 bases from V and 0 from J, leaving 6 bases between them. Germline values: CDR1 MDHEN, CDR2 SYDVKM. The CDR3 is made up of 15 amino acids. Here the CDR3 DNA reads TGTGCCAGCAGTTTATGGGCCCACTCTGGAAACACCATATATTTT. Translated: CASSLWAHSGNTIYF.

The chain uses TRBV30 and TRBJ2-6, with D possibly matching TRBD1 (7 bases). Germline V lookup: CDR1 GTSNPN, CDR2 SVGIG (reference sequence). The CDR3 sequence is 16 residues long. Deletions cut 4 bases from V and 0 bases from J, with 13 bases between. CDR3 in DNA: TGTGCCTGGACAAGTCAGGGGGGCTCTGGGGCCAACGTCCTGACTTTC. This codes for CAWTSQGGSGANVLTF.

J is TRBJ2-6 and V is TRBV27; D gene uncertain. This CDR3 spans 16 amino acids. Germline CDR1 MNHEY, CDR2 SMNVEV (reference sequence). Deletions cut 2 bases from V and 4 bases from J, with 12 bases between. The DNA of the CDR3 is TGTGCCAGCAGTTTAAGAACAGCCCTAGGGGCCAACGTCCTGACTTTC. It encodes CASSLRTALGANVLTF.

Turning to this clone: The junction departs from the called germline gene at one end, perhaps through a read error. J is TRBJ1-1 and V is TRBV2; tentative D call: TRBD1 (6 bases). Germline CDR1 and CDR2: SNHLY and FYNNEI. The CDR3 runs 15 residues. The CDR3, as DNA: TGTGCCAGCAGAGAAGAACAGGGATGGAGCACTGAAGCTTTCTTT. It codes for CASREEQGWSTEAFF.

The chain joins TRBV3-1 (or the pseudogene TRBV3-2) to TRBJ1-4; TRBD1 agrees at 8 bases. Germline V CDR1 and CDR2: LGHDT, YNNKEL (reference sequence). This CDR3 spans 15 amino acids. V lost 2 bases and J lost 7; bases outside the gene matches: 6. CDR3 DNA sequence: TGTGCCAGCAGCCAATTTGTGACAGGGGCTGAAAAACTGTTTTTT. Translated, it gives CASSQFVTGAEKLFF.

This clone occurred a few times. J is TRBJ1-5 and V is TRBV30; D not resolved. The CDR3 is 14 residues long. V lost 2 bases and J lost 0, with 8 bases in between. Germline CDR1 GTSNPN, CDR2 SVGIG (reference sequence). The CDR3 region has the DNA TGTGCCTGGAGTAGACACCTTAGCAATCAGCCCCAGCATTTT. This encodes CAWSRHLSNQPQHF.

The V call is TRBV5-1, the J call TRBJ2-1, with 16 bases lining up with TRBD2. CDR1 SGHRS and CDR2 YFSETQ come from the germline V gene. V trimming: 0 bases; J trimming: 1 base; junction bases outside the gene matches: 7. This CDR3 spans 20 amino acids. CDR3 protein: CASSLVPGLAGGGSYNEQFF. CDR3 bases: TGCGCCAGCAGCTTGGTCCCGGGACTAGCGGGAGGGGGTTCCTACAATGAGCAGTTCTTC.

V usage is TRBV7-3 and J usage is TRBJ2-7; 14 nucleotides match TRBD2. V gave up 5 bases and J gave up 6 bases; unmatched junction bases: 6. The CDR3 is made up of 15 amino acids. Looked up from germline, CDR1 is SGHTA and CDR2 is FQGTGA. The CDR3 reads CASSMGLAGALEQYF. The CDR3 region has the DNA TGTGCCAGCAGCATGGGACTAGCGGGAGCTCTCGAGCAGTACTTC.

The rearrangement links TRBV5-6 to TRBJ2-1; 9 bases are shared with TRBD2. This CDR3 region has 14 residues. Germline V CDR1 and CDR2: SGHDT, YYEEEE. V was pared by 5 bases and J by 7 bases, with 7 bases of the junction left unmatched. DNA for the CDR3: TGTGCCAGCAGGGGCGGGACTAGCAGAAATGAGCAGTTCTTC. This translates into CASRGGTSRNEQFF.

The chain joins TRBV2 to TRBJ2-1; D may be TRBD2 (6 bases). This CDR3 has 15 amino acids. Germline CDR1 reads SNHLY; CDR2 reads FYNNEI. V was pared by 4 bases and J by 4 bases, with 14 bases between. CDR3 region: CASSVGGGMYNEQFF. The DNA of the CDR3 is TGTGCCAGCAGTGTTGGTGGGGGGATGTACAATGAGCAGTTCTTC.

The V and J genes are TRBV18 and TRBJ1-2; 8 bases agree with TRBD1. The germline gives CDR1 KGHSH, CDR2 LQKENI. The CDR3 sequence is 13 residues long. Trimming cost V 6 bases and J 8 bases; bases outside gene matches: 8. CDR3: CASSSTGVGGYTF. The CDR3 coding sequence is TGTGCCAGCTCGTCGACAGGGGTGGGAGGCTACACCTTC.

The chain links TRBV18 to TRBJ2-5, with D possibly matching TRBD2 (5 bases). Trimming removed 2 bases at V and 8 bases at J, with 9 bases between. Germline loops: CDR1 KGHSH, CDR2 LQKENI. This CDR3 spans 12 amino acids. As DNA, the CDR3 is TGTGCCAGCTCACCAAAGAGGGATACCCAGTACTTC. This encodes CASSPKRDTQYF.

This chain connects TRBV6-5 to TRBJ2-3; 9 bases are shared with TRBD2. The CDR3 spans 16 residues. The ends lost 2 bases at V and 2 bases at J; junction bases unmatched: 5. CDR1 MNHEY and CDR2 SVGAGI come from the germline V gene. CDR3: CASSYGLAGITDTQYF. In DNA, the CDR3 is TGTGCCAGCAGTTACGGGCTAGCGGGAATCACAGATACGCAGTATTTT.

The chain uses TRBV28 and TRBJ2-2, with D possibly matching TRBD2 (6 bases). The CDR3 spans 15 residues. Trimming pared 3 bases from V and 1 base from J, leaving 9 bases between. Per germline, CDR1 MDHEN and CDR2 SYDVKM. CDR3 sequence (DNA): TGTGCCAGCAGTTTTCAGACTAGGAACACCGGGGAGCTGTTTTTT. Its translation: CASSFQTRNTGELFF.

This clone showed up just a few times. The rearrangement links TRBV21-1 to TRBJ1-5; the DNA was not used to check the table's D call, TRBD1. TRBV21-1 represents a pseudogene. The CDR3 is made up of 16 amino acids. For the CDR3, the DNA is TGTGCCAGCAGCAATCCCTTAGAACAGAAAAATCAGCCCCAGCATTTT. It yields the protein CASSNPLEQKNQPQHF.

This rearrangement joins TRBV25-1 to TRBJ2-1, with 13 nucleotides matching TRBD2. V gave up 6 bases and J gave up 13 bases; unmatched junction bases: 6. Germline V gives CDR1 MGHDK, CDR2 SYGVNS. This CDR3 comprises 13 residues. CDR3 amino acids: CASSRTSGGGQFF. The CDR3, as DNA: TGTGCCAGCAGCCGAACTAGCGGGGGGGGACAGTTCTTC.

The chain couples TRBV11-3 to TRBJ2-1, with TRBD2 identical over 9 bases. Germline trimming cut 3 bases from V and 9 bases from J; bases unmatched to any gene: 9. CDR3 size: 15 residues. Germline V CDR1 and CDR2: SGHNT, YENEEA. Here the CDR3 DNA reads TGTGCCAGCAGCTTCAGACTAGCGGCCAAGGTTGAGCAGTTCTTC. It specifies CASSFRLAAKVEQFF.

The gene calls are TRBV5-1 and TRBJ2-5; TRBD2 matches at 8 bases. The CDR3 is made up of 15 amino acids. In germline, CDR1 is SGHRS, CDR2 YFSETQ. J was trimmed by 0 bases and V by 2 bases; bases with no gene match: 3. CDR3 sequence reads: CASSLLAVNQETQYF. CDR3 bases: TGCGCCAGCAGCTTACTAGCGGTAAACCAAGAGACCCAGTACTTC.

The chain uses TRBV6-6 and TRBJ2-1, with TRBD1 identical over 7 bases. The V gene end was trimmed by 5 bases and the J gene end by 2 bases; junction bases not matched to a gene: 12. CDR1 is MNHNY and CDR2 is SVGAGI in the germline V gene (reference sequence). This CDR3 comprises 17 residues. The CDR3 nucleotides read TGTGCCAGCAGTCGGTCGGCTCCCGGGACAGCCTACAATGAGCAGTTCTTC. This translates into CASSRSAPGTAYNEQFF.